These T cell receptor beta chains were read from a single sample in a study of graft-versus-host responses after intestinal transplantation. The antigens for these receptors are not known. Clones were sequenced by immunoSEQ multiplex PCR, and TCRdb holds only the in-frame ones, with some missing. The table lists 90,000 to 150,000 clones, roughly 95% of them singletons, with more than 2.5% in the top ten. The sample here was unstimulated CD8+ T cells sorted from spleen or lymph node cells, taken before intestinal transplant. These receptors came from a human donor who received an intestinal transplant. Each CDR3 is given with its conserved first and last residue. A D gene is named only where the DNA matches it firmly. Clone size is given for some rows only: seen once, a few or many times, or a class if the clone is expanded.

12	TRBV4-1	TRBJ2-3	NA	NA	CASSQAGGTQYF	TGCGCCAGCAGCCAAGCCGGGGGTACGCAGTATTTT
16	TRBV4-1	TRBJ2-1	NA	NA	CASSQDVASRYNEQFF	TGCGCCAGCAGCCAAGATGTGGCTAGCAGGTACAATGAGCAGTTCTTC
15	TRBV5-1	TRBJ2-1	NA	TRBD2	CASSLSGSSYNEQFF	TGCGCCAGCAGCTTGAGCGGGAGCTCCTACAATGAGCAGTTCTTC
14	TRBV10-1	TRBJ2-7	NA	NA	CASMTGVEYYEQYF	TGCGCCAGCATGACCGGAGTCGAGTATTACGAGCAGTACTTC
15	TRBV27	TRBJ1-1	NA	TRBD1	CASSLFGQGGTEAFF	TGTGCCAGCAGTTTATTCGGACAGGGAGGCACTGAAGCTTTCTTT
16	TRBV28	TRBJ1-2	NA	NA	CATDTSNSGSPYGYTF	TGTGCCACCGACACTTCTAATTCCGGGTCCCCCTATGGCTACACCTTC
15	TRBV7-6	TRBJ2-1	NA	NA	CASSRYRDQQNEQFF	TGTGCCAGCAGCCGATACCGGGACCAGCAGAATGAGCAGTTCTTC
13	TRBV5-1	TRBJ1-1	NA	NA	CASSFSTTTEAFF	TGCGCCAGCAGCTTTTCGACGACCACTGAAGCTTTCTTT
13	TRBV5-1	TRBJ1-2	NA	NA	CASSLTGSDGYTF	TGCGCCAGCAGCTTGACAGGGTCGGATGGCTACACCTTC
15	TRBV14	TRBJ2-7	NA	NA	CASSQDPGRDYEQYF	TGTGCCAGCAGCCAAGATCCGGGCCGGGACTACGAGCAGTACTTC
16	TRBV4-3	TRBJ2-1	NA	TRBD2	CASSQGPSGRGNEQFF	TGCGCCAGCAGCCAAGGACCTAGCGGGAGAGGTAATGAGCAGTTCTTC
13	TRBV9	TRBJ2-1	NA	NA	CASSVGIPSEQFF	TGTGCCAGCAGCGTCGGGATCCCATCGGAGCAGTTCTTC
15	TRBV19	TRBJ2-1	NA	TRBD2	CASTRTSGRYNEQFF	TGTGCCAGTACCAGGACTAGCGGGAGGTACAATGAGCAGTTCTTC
15	TRBV21-1	TRBJ2-3	once	NA	CASSLPNGRTDTQYF	TGTGCCAGCAGCCTCCCCAACGGGCGCACAGATACGCAGTATTTT
16	TRBV15	TRBJ2-1	once	TRBD2	CATRGSGSDGIREQFF	TGTGCCACCAGGGGTAGCGGGAGCGACGGCATACGTGAGCAGTTCTTC
16	TRBV14	TRBJ2-2	NA	NA	CASSQWGTGRTGELFF	TGTGCCAGCAGCCAATGGGGGACGGGTAGGACCGGGGAGCTGTTTTTT
13	TRBV15	TRBJ2-7	NA	NA	CATSRGRRDEQYF	TGTGCCACCAGCAGAGGCCGTAGGGACGAGCAGTACTTC
15	TRBV2	TRBJ2-5	NA	TRBD2	CASSEGLAGVETQYF	TGTGCCAGCAGTGAAGGACTAGCGGGAGTAGAGACCCAGTACTTC
16	TRBV4-1	TRBJ2-1	NA	TRBD2	CASSQESLAGRYEQFF	TGCGCCAGCAGCCAAGAATCACTAGCGGGAAGGTATGAGCAGTTCTTC
12	TRBV9	TRBJ1-1	NA	NA	CASSAEGIQAFF	TGTGCCAGCAGCGCCGAAGGGATTCAAGCTTTCTTT
17	TRBV4-1	TRBJ2-2	NA	NA	CASSPTQGLRFAGELFF	TGCGCCAGCAGCCCAACACAGGGTCTTAGATTCGCCGGGGAGCTGTTTTTT
14	TRBV6-5	TRBJ2-3	once	NA	CASRRLLSTDTQYF	TGTGCCAGCAGAAGGTTACTTAGCACAGATACGCAGTATTTT
15	TRBV6-5	TRBJ1-2	few	NA	CASSYSLARRYGYTF	TGTGCCAGCAGTTACTCGCTGGCAAGGCGCTATGGCTACACCTTC
15	TRBV6-5	TRBJ1-5	NA	TRBD1	CASSRGQGAGQPQHF	TGTGCCAGCAGTCGAGGACAGGGGGCTGGTCAGCCCCAGCATTTT